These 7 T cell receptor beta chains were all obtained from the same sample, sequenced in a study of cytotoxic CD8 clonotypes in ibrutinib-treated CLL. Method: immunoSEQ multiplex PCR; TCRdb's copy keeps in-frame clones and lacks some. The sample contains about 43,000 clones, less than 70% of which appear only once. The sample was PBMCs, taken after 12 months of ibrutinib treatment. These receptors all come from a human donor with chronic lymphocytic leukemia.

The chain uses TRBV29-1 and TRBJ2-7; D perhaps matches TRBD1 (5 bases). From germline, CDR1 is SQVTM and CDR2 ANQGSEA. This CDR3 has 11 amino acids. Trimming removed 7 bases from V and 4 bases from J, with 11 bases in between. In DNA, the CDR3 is TGCAGCGGCAGGGATGGATACGAGCAGTACTTC. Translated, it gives CSGRDGYEQYF.

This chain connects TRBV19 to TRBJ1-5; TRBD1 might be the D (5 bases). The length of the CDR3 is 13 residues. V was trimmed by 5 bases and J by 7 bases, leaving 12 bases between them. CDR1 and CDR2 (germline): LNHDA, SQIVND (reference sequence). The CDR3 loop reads CASSGTKGQPQHF. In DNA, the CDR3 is TGTGCCAGTAGTGGGACCAAGGGGCAGCCCCAGCATTTT.

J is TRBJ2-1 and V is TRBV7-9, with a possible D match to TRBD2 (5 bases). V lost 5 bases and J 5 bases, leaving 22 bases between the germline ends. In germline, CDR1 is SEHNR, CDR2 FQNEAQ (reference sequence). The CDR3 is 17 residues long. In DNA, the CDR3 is TGTGCCAGCAGCGCCACTATTACGGGGTTCATGGACAATGAGCAGTTCTTC. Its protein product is CASSATITGFMDNEQFF. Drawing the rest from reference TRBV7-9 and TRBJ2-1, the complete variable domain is DTGVSQNPRHKITKRGQNVTFRCDPISEHNRLYWYRQTLGQGPEFLTYFQNEAQLEKSRLLSDRFSAERPKGSFSTLEIQRTEQGDSAMYLCASSATITGFMDNEQFFGPGTRLTVL.

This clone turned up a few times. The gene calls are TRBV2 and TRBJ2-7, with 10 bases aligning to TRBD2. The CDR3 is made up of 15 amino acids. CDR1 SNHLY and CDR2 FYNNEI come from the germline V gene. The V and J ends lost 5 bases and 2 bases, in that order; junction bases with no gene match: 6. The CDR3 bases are TGTGCCAGCAGTTACCTAGCGGGGGTCACCTACGAGCAGTACTTC. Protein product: CASSYLAGVTYEQYF.

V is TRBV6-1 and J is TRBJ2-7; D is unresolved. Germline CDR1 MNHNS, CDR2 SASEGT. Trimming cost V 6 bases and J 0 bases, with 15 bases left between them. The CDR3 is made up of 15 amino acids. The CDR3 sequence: CASRTAPHSSYEQYF. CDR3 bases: TGTGCCAGCAGGACTGCTCCTCATAGCTCCTACGAGCAGTACTTC.

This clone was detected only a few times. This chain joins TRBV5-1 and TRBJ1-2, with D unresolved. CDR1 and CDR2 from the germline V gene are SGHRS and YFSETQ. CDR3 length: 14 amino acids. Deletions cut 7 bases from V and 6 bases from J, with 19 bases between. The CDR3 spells CASGPGVQEHGYTF. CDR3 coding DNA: TGCGCCAGCGGGCCGGGAGTTCAGGAACATGGCTACACCTTC.

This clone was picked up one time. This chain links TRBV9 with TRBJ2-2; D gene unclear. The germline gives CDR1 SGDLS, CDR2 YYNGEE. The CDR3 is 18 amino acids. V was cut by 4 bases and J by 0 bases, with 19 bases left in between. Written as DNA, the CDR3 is TGTGCCAGCAGCCCCCCCGTTTCGGCGTCTGCGAACACCGGGGAGCTGTTTTTT. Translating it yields CASSPPVSASANTGELFF.